This T cell receptor (beta chain) came from a study of shared clonotypes between healthy human individuals. Overall study results and limits: The naive CD4 repertoires of a handful of donors were compared, and around 5% of clonotypes were shared. Estimated clonotype richness was generally higher in naive than memory subsets. The researchers took only blood, and tissue repertoires probably look different.

About this clone itself: Its antigen is unidentified.

TCRdb's table, derived via immunoSEQ multiplex PCR, lists solely in-frame clones and lacks some. There are more than 850,000 clones in the sample; around 78% occur only once, and around 0.47% lies in the top ten. This TCR was recovered from a man between 18 and 35 years old in good health. Some clones in this sample may be carry-over from other donors' samples. Sequencing used memory CD4+ T cells from PBMCs. Specified subset: CD45RA-negative fraction.

The CDR3 is CSVRQGTHGYTF. In DNA form, the CDR3 reads TGCAGCGTTCGACAGGGAACCCATGGCTACACCTTC. The rearrangement links TRBV29-1 to TRBJ1-2; 7 bases align to TRBD1. Germline V lookup: CDR1 SQVTM, CDR2 ANQGSEA. V trimming: 5 bases; J trimming: 6 bases; junction bases outside the gene matches: 6. The CDR3 spans 12 residues.